The 25 T cell receptor beta chains reported below all come from one sample, sequenced in a study of blood T cell repertoires in COVID-19. Sequenced by immunoSEQ multiplex PCR; TCRdb stores in-frame clones only, minus some. This table holds 160,000 or so clones, more than 80% found once. The sample consisted of peripheral blood. The receptor source for this set is a man in his 60s with acute or convalescent COVID-19.

This rearrangement joins TRBV18 to TRBJ1-5; D perhaps matches TRBD1 (6 bases). CDR3 length: 14 residues. CDR1 is KGHSH and CDR2 is LQKENI in the germline V gene. V lost 2 bases and J lost 5, with 10 bases in between. DNA of the CDR3: TGTGCCAGCTCACCAGTTAAGGGGGATCAGCCCCAGCATTTT. Translation: CASSPVKGDQPQHF.

The chain is built from TRBV5-1 and TRBJ1-1; D is uncertain. Trimming removed 4 bases from V and 6 bases from J, with 19 bases in between. CDR3 length: 15 amino acids. Germline V gene lookup returns CDR1 SGHRS and CDR2 YFSETQ. The CDR3 region is CASSPRPRGGAEAFF. Written as DNA, the CDR3 is TGCGCCAGCAGCCCCCGGCCCCGTGGCGGCGCTGAAGCTTTCTTT.

The genes are TRBV5-1 and TRBJ2-7, with 9 bases matching TRBD1. CDR1 SGHRS and CDR2 YFSETQ come from the germline V gene. CDR3 length: 15 residues. The junction had 11 bases not matched to a gene; V was cut back by 4 bases and J by 6 bases. The CDR3 reads CASSPPGQGRGEQYF. CDR3 nucleotides: TGCGCCAGCAGCCCTCCGGGACAGGGAAGGGGCGAGCAGTACTTC.

The chain couples TRBV14 to TRBJ1-2, with 7 positions matching TRBD1. There are 13 residues in the CDR3. Unmatched junction bases numbered 4, after V lost 0 bases and J lost 9 bases. The germline gives CDR1 SGHDN, CDR2 FVKESK. Here the CDR3 DNA reads TGTGCCAGCAGCCAAGAGGGCAGGGGGAGCTACACCTTC. Protein: CASSQEGRGSYTF.

The chain is built from TRBV30 and TRBJ1-4; D is perhaps TRBD1 (6 bases). The CDR3 length is 14 residues. The V end was cut by 3 bases, the J end by 7 bases, with 15 bases between. CDR1 and CDR2 from the germline V gene are GTSNPN and SVGIG (reference sequence). The CDR3: CAWSDPGQGEKLFF. CDR3 coding DNA: TGTGCCTGGAGCGACCCGGGACAAGGTGAAAAACTGTTTTTT.

Turning to this clone: The sample contains more than one DNA sequence encoding this CDR3. The chain has TRBV6-5 and TRBJ2-2, with 9 bases fitting TRBD1. The CDR3 loop spans 15 amino acids. Unmatched junction bases numbered 4, after V lost 6 bases and J lost 2 bases. Germline CDR1 MNHEY, CDR2 SVGAGI. CDR3 region: CASREDRGNTGELFF. The DNA for the CDR3 is TGTGCCAGCAGAGAGGACAGGGGAAACACCGGGGAGCTGTTTTTT.

This chain links TRBV29-1 with TRBJ1-2; 10 bases match TRBD1. CDR1 is SQVTM and CDR2 is ANQGSEA in the germline V gene. The V segment lost 7 bases and the J segment 7 bases; nucleotides outside the gene matches: 9. CDR3 length: 13 residues. The CDR3 loop is CSGGTGEIGGYTF. CDR3 nucleotide sequence: TGCAGCGGTGGGACAGGGGAAATAGGTGGCTACACCTTC.

The rearrangement links TRBV7-2 to TRBJ1-2; 7 bases are a match to TRBD1. The CDR3 runs to 15 residues. The V gene's germline CDR1 is SGHTA and CDR2 FQGNSA. Trimming at V came to 4 bases and at J to 2 bases, leaving 7 bases not matched to a gene. CDR3 in DNA: TGTGCCAGCAGCTCTCGGGACAGCCCAAACTATGGCTACACCTTC. Translating gives CASSSRDSPNYGYTF.

The chain employs TRBV5-4 and TRBJ2-3; 16 nucleotides align to TRBD2. The CDR3 consists of 19 residues. CDR1 is SGHNT, CDR2 YYREEE, per germline (reference sequence). With V trimmed by 5 bases and J by 2 bases, 11 bases remained unmatched. The CDR3 here is CASRPAGTSGGESTDTQYF. The DNA for the CDR3 is TGTGCCAGCAGACCTGCCGGGACTAGCGGGGGGGAATCCACAGATACGCAGTATTTT. The variable domain in full, completed from reference TRBV5-4 and TRBJ2-3, reads ETGVTQSPTHLIKTRGQQVTLRCSSQSGHNTVSWYQQALGQGPQFIFQYYREEENGRGNFPPRFSGLQFPNYSSELNVNALELDDSALYLCASRPAGTSGGESTDTQYFGPGTRLTVL.

The genes are TRBV3-1 (or the pseudogene TRBV3-2) and TRBJ2-6, with 8 nucleotides matching TRBD1. Trimming took 6 bases from V and 2 from J; bases not matched to a gene: 3. Germline V gene lookup returns CDR1 LGHDT and CDR2 YNNKEL (reference sequence). The CDR3 is 15 residues long. The CDR3 DNA reads as TGTGCCAGCAGACCAGGGGGCGCTGGGGCCAACGTCCTGACTTTC. As protein: CASRPGGAGANVLTF.

This rearrangement joins TRBV11-3 to TRBJ2-1; 11 nucleotides agree with TRBD2. Trimming at V came to 3 bases and at J to 6 bases, leaving 4 bases not matched to a gene. Looked up from germline, CDR1 is SGHNT and CDR2 is YENEEA. This CDR3 has 15 amino acids. The CDR3 region is CASSFSGGALNEQFF. The CDR3 nucleotides read TGTGCCAGCAGCTTTAGCGGGGGGGCCCTCAATGAGCAGTTCTTC.

This chain connects TRBV14 to TRBJ1-1, with D maybe TRBD1 (6 bases). The CDR3 has 15 amino acids. CDR1 SGHDN and CDR2 FVKESK come from the germline V gene. Trimming left V 3 bases short and J 4 bases short, with 15 bases between. CDR3 amino acids: CASSQAGAAGTEAFF. CDR3 coding DNA: TGTGCCAGCAGCCAGGCGGGGGCCGCTGGCACTGAAGCTTTCTTT.

The chain combines TRBV27 with TRBJ1-2, with D perhaps TRBD1 (6 bases). V was pared by 4 bases and J by 2 bases, with 11 bases between. Germline lookup yields CDR1 MNHEY and CDR2 SMNVEV (reference sequence). The length of the CDR3 is 14 residues. The CDR3 sequence is CASSSADSNYGYTF. In DNA form, the CDR3 reads TGTGCCAGCAGTTCCGCGGACAGCAACTATGGCTACACCTTC.

The chain links TRBV1 to TRBJ2-3; the table's D call, TRBD2, was not checked against the DNA. TRBV1 constitutes a pseudogene. The CDR3 totals 23 residues. CDR3 region: CTSSPLDETTVAGGPSIADTQYF. CDR3 nucleotides: TGCACCAGCAGCCCCCTCGACGAGACGACGGTAGCGGGGGGGCCATCTATCGCAGATACGCAGTATTTT.

This clone has just a few counts. The chain links TRBV18 to TRBJ1-1, with unresolved D. CDR3 length: 13 amino acids. V was clipped by 7 bases and J by 1 base, with 10 bases between them. Germline V CDR1 and CDR2: KGHSH, LQKENI. This chain's CDR3 is CASLPTGNTEAFF. DNA for the CDR3: TGTGCCAGCTTGCCGACGGGGAACACTGAAGCTTTCTTT. The whole variable domain, filled in from reference TRBV18 and TRBJ1-1, reads NAGVMQNPRHLVRRRGQEARLRCSPMKGHSHVYWYRQLPEEGLKFMVYLQKENIIDESGMPKERFSAEFPKEGPSILRIQQVVRGDSAAYFCASLPTGNTEAFFGQGTRLTVV.

V and J are TRBV27 and TRBJ1-6; weak D call: TRBD1 (5 bases). The CDR3 extends over 14 amino acids. Trimming shortened V by 3 bases and J by 10 bases, and 13 bases separated the two germline ends. Germline CDR1 and CDR2: MNHEY and SMNVEV (reference sequence). The CDR3 sequence is CASSFKDGQSPLHF. CDR3 DNA sequence: TGTGCCAGCAGTTTTAAGGACGGACAATCACCCCTCCACTTT.

The V and J genes are TRBV6-5 and TRBJ1-2; tentative D call: TRBD1 (6 bases). This CDR3 comprises 12 residues. Trimming pared 6 bases from V and 8 bases from J, leaving 13 bases between. Germline loops: CDR1 MNHEY, CDR2 SVGAGI. The CDR3 nucleotides are TGTGCCAGCAGCACGGGGGGCCGGGGCTACACCTTC. Its protein is CASSTGGRGYTF.

The chain couples TRBV6-5 to TRBJ1-3; D is uncertain. The ends were cut back, 2 bases at V and 0 bases at J, with 11 bases in the middle. Germline CDR1 MNHEY, CDR2 SVGAGI. This CDR3 contains 16 residues. The CDR3 protein is CASSYRRGDSGNTIYF. The CDR3 DNA is TGTGCCAGCAGTTACCGACGCGGGGACTCTGGAAACACCATATATTTT.

The J gene is TRBJ1-5, the V gene TRBV19, with a weak D call TRBD1 (6 bases). The CDR3 is 16 residues long. Germline assignment: CDR1 LNHDA and CDR2 SQIVND (reference sequence). V lost 7 bases and J lost 1, with 17 bases in between. The CDR3 region has the DNA TGTGCCAGTACCCTAGGGGGGGGTTGGAGCAATCAGCCCCAGCATTTT. Amino acid sequence: CASTLGGGWSNQPQHF.

J is TRBJ1-1 and V is TRBV18; D uncertain. The length of the CDR3 is 14 residues. V dropped 1 base and J dropped 1 base, with 7 bases sitting between them. Germline CDR1 KGHSH, CDR2 LQKENI. The CDR3 loop reads CASSPLRENTEAFF. The CDR3 bases are TGTGCCAGCTCACCACTGAGGGAGAACACTGAAGCTTTCTTT.

V is TRBV3-1 (or the pseudogene TRBV3-2) and J is TRBJ2-7; 7 nucleotides align to TRBD2. Germline V gene lookup returns CDR1 LGHDT and CDR2 YNNKEL (reference sequence). The trim removed 3 bases at V and 7 bases at J, leaving 15 bases unmatched. The length of the CDR3 is 16 residues. CDR3 residues: CASSQDGGGPSREQYF. The CDR3 DNA follows: TGTGCCAGCAGCCAGGATGGCGGGGGTCCTTCTAGGGAGCAGTACTTC.

The V call is TRBV5-1, the J call TRBJ1-1, with 7 bases that match TRBD1. CDR3 length equals 14 residues. V lost 3 bases and J lost 6; bases outside the gene matches: 8. Germline CDR1 SGHRS, CDR2 YFSETQ. The CDR3 DNA is TGCGCCAGCAGCTCAGGAGGGGGCATGGCTGAAGCTTTCTTT. Translation: CASSSGGGMAEAFF.

This rearrangement joins TRBV5-4 to TRBJ1-6, with unresolved D. Per the germline V gene, CDR1 is SGHNT and CDR2 is YYREEE (reference sequence). V dropped 4 bases and J dropped 9 bases, with 14 bases sitting between them. The CDR3 runs to 14 residues. This CDR3 is CASSQERSSSPLHF. In DNA, the CDR3 is TGTGCCAGCAGCCAGGAGCGGTCTTCTTCACCCCTCCACTTT.

The chain combines TRBV29-1 with TRBJ2-4; D is undetermined. The CDR3 has 13 amino acids. Germline V lookup: CDR1 SQVTM, CDR2 ANQGSEA. The V gene lost 5 bases and the J gene lost 2 bases, with 10 bases spanning the gap. The CDR3, as DNA: TGCAGCGTTATCGGGTTAACCAAAAACATTCAGTACTTC. Amino acid sequence: CSVIGLTKNIQYF. The variable domain in full, with the rest retrieved from reference TRBV29-1 and TRBJ2-4, is SAVISQKPSRDICQRGTSLTIQCQVDSQVTMMFWYRQQPGQSLTLIATANQGSEATYESGFVIDKFPISRPNLTFSTLTVSNMSPEDSSIYLCSVIGLTKNIQYFGAGTRLSVL.

The J gene is TRBJ1-3, the V gene TRBV5-1; tentatively, D is TRBD1 (6 bases). Between the trimmed V and J ends, which lost 0 bases and 3 bases, there was a span of 10 bases. The germline gives CDR1 SGHRS, CDR2 YFSETQ. The CDR3 covers 15 residues. The CDR3 DNA reads TGCGCCAGCAGCTTGGGTACAGGGAATGGAAACACCATATATTTT. This codes for CASSLGTGNGNTIYF. The full variable domain, rest sourced from reference TRBV5-1 and TRBJ1-3, is KAGVTQTPRYLIKTRGQQVTLSCSPISGHRSVSWYQQTPGQGLQFLFEYFSETQRNKGNFPGRFSGRQFSNSRSEMNVSTLELGDSALYLCASSLGTGNGNTIYFGEGSWLTVV.